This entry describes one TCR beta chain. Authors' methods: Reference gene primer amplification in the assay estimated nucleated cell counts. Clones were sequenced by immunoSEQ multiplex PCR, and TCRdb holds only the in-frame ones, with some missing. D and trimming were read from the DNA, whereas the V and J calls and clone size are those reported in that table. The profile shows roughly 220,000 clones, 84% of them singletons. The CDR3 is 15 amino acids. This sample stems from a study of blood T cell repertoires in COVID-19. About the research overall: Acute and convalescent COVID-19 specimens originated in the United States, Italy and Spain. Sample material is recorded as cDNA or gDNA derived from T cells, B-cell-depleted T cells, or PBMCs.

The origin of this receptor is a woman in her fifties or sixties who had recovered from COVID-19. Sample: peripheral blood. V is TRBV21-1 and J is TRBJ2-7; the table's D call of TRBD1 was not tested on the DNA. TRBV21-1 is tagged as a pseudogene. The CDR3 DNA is TGTGCCAGCACCATAAAGGGGGGACAGGTTTACGAGCAGTACTTC. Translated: CASTIKGGQVYEQYF.